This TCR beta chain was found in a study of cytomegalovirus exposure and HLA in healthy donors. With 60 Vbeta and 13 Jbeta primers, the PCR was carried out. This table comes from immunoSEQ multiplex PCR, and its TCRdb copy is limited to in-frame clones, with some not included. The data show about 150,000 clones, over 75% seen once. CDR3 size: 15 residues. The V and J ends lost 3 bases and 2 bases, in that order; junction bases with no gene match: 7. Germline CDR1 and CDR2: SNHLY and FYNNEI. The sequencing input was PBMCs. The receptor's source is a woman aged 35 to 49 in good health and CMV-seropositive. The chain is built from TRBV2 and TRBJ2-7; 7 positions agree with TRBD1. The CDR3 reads CASSEGRGITYEQYF. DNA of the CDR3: TGTGCCAGCAGTGAGGGCAGGGGGATCACCTACGAGCAGTACTTC.